The rows below give T cell receptor beta chains drawn from one sample of a study of CD8+CD57+ T cells in acquired aplastic anemia. TCRdb re-analysed the reads in MiXCR, keeping a single row per CDR3 protein. The sample yields approximately 170,000 distinct CDR3 sequences, approximately 51% seen once. Material for sequencing was sorted CD4+, CD8+, or CD8+CD57+ T cells (not recorded which) from PBMCs. Receptors were obtained from a human donor with aplastic anemia. The CDR3 runs from the conserved cysteine through the conserved F or W. D genes are given only for firm matches. Size is stated for part of the rows, as once, few or many counts, or as a class when the clone is expanded.

size	D	V	J	DNA	CDR3
many	TRBD2	TRBV7-2	TRBJ2-3	TGTGCCAGCAGCTTATCGGGGGGAACAGATACGCAGTATTTT	CASSLSGGTDTQYF
-	TRBD1	TRBV7-9	TRBJ1-2	TGTGCCAGCGAGAGGACAGGGGACTATGGCTACACCTTC	CASERTGDYGYTF
many	-	TRBV11-3	TRBJ1-1	TGTGCCAGCAGCTTAGTAATAAACACTGAAGCTTTCTTT	CASSLVINTEAFF
-	TRBD1	TRBV12-3/TRBV12-4	TRBJ1-6	TGTGCCAGCAGTCTCGACAGGGCTCAGTCACCCCTCCACTTT	CASSLDRAQSPLHF
many	-	TRBV7-2	TRBJ1-6	TGTGCCAGCAGCCCCGAAGGGGCACGTAATTCACCCCTCCACTTT	CASSPEGARNSPLHF
-	TRBD1	TRBV15	TRBJ1-1	TGTGCCACCAGCAGAGATAGAGGGGGCCACACTGAAGCTTTCTTT	CATSRDRGGHTEAFF
-	TRBD1	TRBV10-3	TRBJ2-5	TGTGCCATCAGTGAGTCCGGCCGGACAGGGGATCAGCCCCAGTACTTC	CAISESGRTGDQPQYF
many	-	TRBV25-1	TRBJ1-2	TGTGCCAGCAGTGATGGCGGTAACTATGGCTACACCTTC	CASSDGGNYGYTF
-	TRBD2	TRBV19	TRBJ2-3	TGTGCCAGTAATCGGGCGGGAGGGCCAGATACGCAGTATTTT	CASNRAGGPDTQYF
many	TRBD1	TRBV4-1	TRBJ2-1	TGCGCCAGCAGCCAATCGGGACAGGGAAACGGTGAGCAGTTCTTC	CASSQSGQGNGEQFF
-	TRBD1	TRBV20-1	TRBJ1-1	TGCAGTGCTGGGACAGGTGGGACTGAGGCTTCCTTT	CSAGTGGTEASF
once	TRBD1	TRBV7-2	TRBJ1-5	TGTGCCAGCAGCTTAGCGGGACAGGGGGCGCGTCAGCCCCAGCATTTT	CASSLAGQGARQPQHF
medium-sized	-	TRBV24-1	TRBJ1-5	TGTGCCACCAGTGACCCGGGCCGTGGCTCCCAGCCCCAGCATTTT	CATSDPGRGSQPQHF
-	TRBD1	TRBV10-3	TRBJ2-7	TGTGCCATCAGATCCGGACAGGGCTCCTACGAGCAGTACTTC	CAIRSGQGSYEQYF
many	-	TRBV11-2	TRBJ1-2	TGTGCCAGCAGCTACGAAAGGGGGAGCTACACCTTC	CASSYERGSYTF
-	-	TRBV29-1	TRBJ1-4	TGCAGCGCCACCGGCCTGGGGGATGAAAAACTGTTTTTT	CSATGLGDEKLFF
-	-	TRBV10-3	TRBJ2-7	TGTGCCATCAGTGGGGGGGGAGGGACAAGAGCCTACGAGCAGTACTTC	CAISGGGGTRAYEQYF
many	TRBD1	TRBV20-1	TRBJ1-6	TGCAGGGCGACCGGGACAGCATATAATTCACCCCTCCACTTT	CRATGTAYNSPLHF
-	-	TRBV30	TRBJ2-5	TGTGCCTGGAGCAAACGCCGGGAACCCCAAGAGACCCAGTACTTC	CAWSKRREPQETQYF
-	TRBD1	TRBV15	TRBJ2-5	TGTGCCACCAGCACCGGGACAGGGGTGGAGACCCAGTACTTC	CATSTGTGVETQYF
-	-	TRBV9	TRBJ2-7	TGTGCCAGCAGCGTTGACACTTACTACGAGCAGTGCTTC	CASSVDTYYEQCF
many	TRBD1	TRBV6-1	TRBJ1-6	TGTGCCAGCAGACCCGGACAGGGGGCCGGGACACCCCTCCACTTT	CASRPGQGAGTPLHF
-	-	TRBV24-1	TRBJ1-5	TGTGCCAGCAGCGACTATCAGCCCCAGCATTTT	CASSDYQPQHF
-	-	TRBV7-2	TRBJ2-1	TGTGCCAGCAGCTTCACAGGGTACAATGAGCAGTTCTTC	CASSFTGYNEQFF
-	TRBD1	TRBV11-2	TRBJ2-4	TGTGCCAGCAGCTTGCACAGGGGGAAAAACATTCAGTACTTC	CASSLHRGKNIQYF
-	TRBD1	TRBV6-1	TRBJ2-7	TGTGCCAGCAGTGAAATCCCGGGACAGGGGTCCTACGAGCAGTACTTC	CASSEIPGQGSYEQYF